This T cell receptor (beta chain) was recovered during a study of graft-versus-host responses after intestinal transplantation. Study-level information: Isolated intestinal, liver-intestinal, or multivisceral transplants had been given to the recipients. All recipients were given anti-thymocyte globulin induction, and tacrolimus and steroids were then administered for 2 to 3 years. Study-wide results and limits: Researchers found peak circulating GvH clone levels linked to early post-transplant HvG declines. High graft-versus-host to host-versus-graft clonal ratios were found in allografts of patients who had graft-donor T cell macrochimerism.

Repertoires were generated with immunoSEQ multiplex PCR, while TCRdb's copy carries only in-frame clones and drops some. The sample gives 100,000 or so clones, 80% to 95% of which show up once; less than 1.5% is in the top ten. Notes on this clone: Its target is unknown.

The sequencing here drew on unstimulated CD8+ T cells sorted from spleen or lymph node cells, taken before transplant. The receptor was isolated from a human donor who was the organ donor for an intestinal transplant.

CDR3 in amino acids: CASSTNQKGDYEQYF. The CDR3, as DNA: TGTGCCAGCAGCACCAATCAAAAAGGGGACTACGAGCAGTACTTC. This rearrangement joins TRBV7-9 to TRBJ2-7, with D perhaps TRBD1 (5 bases). The length of the CDR3 is 15 residues. Germline V lookup: CDR1 SEHNR, CDR2 FQNEAQ (reference sequence). Trimming shortened V by 5 bases and J by 3 bases, and 17 bases separated the two germline ends. The full variable domain, its missing parts supplied by reference TRBV7-9 and TRBJ2-7, is DTGVSQNPRHKITKRGQNVTFRCDPISEHNRLYWYRQTLGQGPEFLTYFQNEAQLEKSRLLSDRFSAERPKGSFSTLEIQRTEQGDSAMYLCASSTNQKGDYEQYFGPGTRLTVT.